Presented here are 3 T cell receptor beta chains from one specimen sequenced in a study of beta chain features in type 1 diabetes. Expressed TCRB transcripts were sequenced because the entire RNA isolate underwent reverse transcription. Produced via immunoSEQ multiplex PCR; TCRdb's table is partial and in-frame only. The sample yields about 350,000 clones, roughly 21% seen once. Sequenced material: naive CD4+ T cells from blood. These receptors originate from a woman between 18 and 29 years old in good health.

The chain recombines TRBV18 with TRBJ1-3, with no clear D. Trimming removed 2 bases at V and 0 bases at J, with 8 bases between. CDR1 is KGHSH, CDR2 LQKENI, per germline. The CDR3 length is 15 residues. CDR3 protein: CASSPTTDSGNTIYF. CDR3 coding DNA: TGTGCCAGCTCACCAACAACAGACTCTGGAAACACCATATATTTT.

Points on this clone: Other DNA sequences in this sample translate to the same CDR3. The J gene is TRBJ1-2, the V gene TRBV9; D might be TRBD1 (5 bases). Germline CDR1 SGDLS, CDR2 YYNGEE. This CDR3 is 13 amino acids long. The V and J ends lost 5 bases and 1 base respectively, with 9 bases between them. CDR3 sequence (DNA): TGTGCCAGCAGTAGAGACAGTAACTATGGCTACACCTTC. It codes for CASSRDSNYGYTF.

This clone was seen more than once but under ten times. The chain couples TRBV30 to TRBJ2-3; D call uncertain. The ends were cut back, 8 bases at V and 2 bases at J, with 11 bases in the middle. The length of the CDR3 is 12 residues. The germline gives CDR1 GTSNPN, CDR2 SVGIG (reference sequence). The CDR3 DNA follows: TGTGCCACTGAGGTTTTCACAGATACGCAGTATTTT. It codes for CATEVFTDTQYF.